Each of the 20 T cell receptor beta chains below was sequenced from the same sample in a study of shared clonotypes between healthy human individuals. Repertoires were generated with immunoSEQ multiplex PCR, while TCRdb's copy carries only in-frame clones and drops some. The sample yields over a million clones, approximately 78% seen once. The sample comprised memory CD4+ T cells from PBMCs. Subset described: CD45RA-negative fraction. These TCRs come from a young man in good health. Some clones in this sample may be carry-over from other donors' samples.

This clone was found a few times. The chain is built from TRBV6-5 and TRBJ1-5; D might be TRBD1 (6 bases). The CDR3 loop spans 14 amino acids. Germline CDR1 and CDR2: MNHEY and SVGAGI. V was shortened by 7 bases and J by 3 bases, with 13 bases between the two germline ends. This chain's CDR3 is CASIRGLNNQPQHF. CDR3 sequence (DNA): TGTGCCAGCATCCGGGGGCTTAACAATCAGCCCCAGCATTTT.

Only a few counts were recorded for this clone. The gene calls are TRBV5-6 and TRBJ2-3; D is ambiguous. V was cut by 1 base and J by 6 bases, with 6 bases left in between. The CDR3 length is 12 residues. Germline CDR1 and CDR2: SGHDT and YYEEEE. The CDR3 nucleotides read TGTGCCAGCAGCTTGAATATTGATACGCAGTATTTT. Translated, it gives CASSLNIDTQYF.

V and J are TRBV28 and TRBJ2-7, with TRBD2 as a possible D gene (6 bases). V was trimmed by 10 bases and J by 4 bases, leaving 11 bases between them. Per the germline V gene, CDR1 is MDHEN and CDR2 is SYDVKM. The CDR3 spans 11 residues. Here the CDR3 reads CATGSPYEQYF. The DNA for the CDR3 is TGTGCCACCGGGAGTCCGTACGAGCAGTACTTC.

This CDR3 reads CASSFGGPSGYTF. The CDR3 DNA reads TGTGCCAGCAGCTTTGGGGGCCCGTCGGGCTACACCTTC. The chain couples TRBV5-6 to TRBJ1-2, with a weak D call TRBD1 (6 bases). This CDR3 region has 13 residues. From germline, CDR1 is SGHDT and CDR2 YYEEEE. Deletions cut 2 bases from V and 8 bases from J, with 13 bases between.

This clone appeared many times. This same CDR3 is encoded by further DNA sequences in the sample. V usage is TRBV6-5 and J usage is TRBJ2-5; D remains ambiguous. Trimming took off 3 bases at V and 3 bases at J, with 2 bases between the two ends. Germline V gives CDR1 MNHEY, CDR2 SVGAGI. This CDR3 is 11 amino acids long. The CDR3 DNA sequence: TGTGCCAGCAGTTATAAAGAGACCCAGTACTTC. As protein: CASSYKETQYF.

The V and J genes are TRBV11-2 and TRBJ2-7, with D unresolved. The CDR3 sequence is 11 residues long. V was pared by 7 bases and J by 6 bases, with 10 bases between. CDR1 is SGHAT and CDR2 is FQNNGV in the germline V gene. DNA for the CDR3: TGTGCCAGCACCCGGAAGGTCGAGCAGTACTTC. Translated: CASTRKVEQYF. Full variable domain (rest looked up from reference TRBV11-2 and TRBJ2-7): EAGVAQSPRYKIIEKRQSVAFWCNPISGHATLYWYQQILGQGPKLLIQFQNNGVVDDSQLPKDRFSAERLKGVDSTLKIQPAKLEDSAVYLCASTRKVEQYFGPGTRLTVT.

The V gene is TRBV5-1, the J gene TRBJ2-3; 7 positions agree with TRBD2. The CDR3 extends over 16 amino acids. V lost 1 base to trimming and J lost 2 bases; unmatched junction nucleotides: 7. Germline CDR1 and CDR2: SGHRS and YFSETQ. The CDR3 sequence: CASSLWSSGYTDTQYF. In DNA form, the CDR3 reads TGCGCCAGCAGCTTGTGGTCTAGCGGTTACACAGATACGCAGTATTTT.

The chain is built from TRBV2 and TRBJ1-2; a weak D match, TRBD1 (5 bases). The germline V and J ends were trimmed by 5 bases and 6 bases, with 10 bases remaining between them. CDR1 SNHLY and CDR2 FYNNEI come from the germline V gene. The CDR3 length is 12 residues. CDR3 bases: TGTGCCAGCAGTAAAGACAGTGATGGCTACACCTTC. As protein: CASSKDSDGYTF. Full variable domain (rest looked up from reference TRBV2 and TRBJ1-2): EPEVTQTPSHQVTQMGQEVILRCVPISNHLYFYWYRQILGQKVEFLVSFYNNEISEKSEIFDDQFSVERPDGSNFTLKIRSTKLEDSAMYFCASSKDSDGYTFGSGTRLTVV.

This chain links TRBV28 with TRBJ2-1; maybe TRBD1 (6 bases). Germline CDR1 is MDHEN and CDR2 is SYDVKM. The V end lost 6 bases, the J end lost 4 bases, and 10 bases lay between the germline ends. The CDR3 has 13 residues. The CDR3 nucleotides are TGTGCCAGCAGGCGGACAGAGTACAATGAGCAGTTCTTC. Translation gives CASRRTEYNEQFF.

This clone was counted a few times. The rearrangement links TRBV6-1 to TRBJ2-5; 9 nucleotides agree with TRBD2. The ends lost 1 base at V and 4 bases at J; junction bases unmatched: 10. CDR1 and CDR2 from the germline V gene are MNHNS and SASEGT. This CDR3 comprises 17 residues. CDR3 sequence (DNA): TGTGCCAGCAGTGAAGGAGTGGCGGGAGGGCATAGAGAGACCCAGTACTTC. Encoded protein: CASSEGVAGGHRETQYF.

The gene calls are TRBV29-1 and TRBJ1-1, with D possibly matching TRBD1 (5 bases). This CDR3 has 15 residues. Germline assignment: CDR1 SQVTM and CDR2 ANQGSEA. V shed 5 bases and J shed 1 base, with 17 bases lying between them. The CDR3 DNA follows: TGCAGCGTTTTTATCAATGGGGCGAGGAACACTGAAGCTTTCTTT. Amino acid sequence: CSVFINGARNTEAFF.

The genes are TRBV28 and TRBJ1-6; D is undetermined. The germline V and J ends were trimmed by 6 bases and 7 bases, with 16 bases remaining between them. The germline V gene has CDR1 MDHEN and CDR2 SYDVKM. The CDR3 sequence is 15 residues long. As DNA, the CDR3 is TGTGCCAGCAGCCAGAGCGGGAGTGGGAATTCACCCCTCCACTTT. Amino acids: CASSQSGSGNSPLHF.

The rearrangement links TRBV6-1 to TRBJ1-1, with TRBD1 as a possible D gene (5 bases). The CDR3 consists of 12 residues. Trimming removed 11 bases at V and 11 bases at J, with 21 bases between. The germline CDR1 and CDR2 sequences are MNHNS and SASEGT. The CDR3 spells CAGDLGDRRAFF. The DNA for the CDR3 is TGTGCCGGAGATTTGGGGGACCGTCGGGCTTTCTTT.

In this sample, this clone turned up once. As DNA, the CDR3 is TGCGCCAGCAGCGAACAGTCGGGCGGGACTGAAGCTTTCTTT. Amino acid sequence: CASSEQSGGTEAFF. The V call is TRBV5-1, the J call TRBJ1-1; the D is unclear. This CDR3 region has 14 residues. The ends were cut back, 4 bases at V and 5 bases at J, with 15 bases in the middle. Per the germline V gene, CDR1 is SGHRS and CDR2 is YFSETQ.

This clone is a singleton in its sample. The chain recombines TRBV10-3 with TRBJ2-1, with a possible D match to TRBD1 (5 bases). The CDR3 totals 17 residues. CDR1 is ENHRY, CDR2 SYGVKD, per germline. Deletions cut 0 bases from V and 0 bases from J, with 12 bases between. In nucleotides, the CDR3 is TGTGCCATCAGTGAGTCGCAGGGTAGGGGCTCCTACAATGAGCAGTTCTTC. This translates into CAISESQGRGSYNEQFF.

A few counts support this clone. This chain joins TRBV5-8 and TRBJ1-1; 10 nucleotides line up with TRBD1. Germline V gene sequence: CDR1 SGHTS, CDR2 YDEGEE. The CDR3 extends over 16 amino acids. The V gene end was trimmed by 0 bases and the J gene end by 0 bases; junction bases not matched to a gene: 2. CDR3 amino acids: CASSLGDRGMNTEAFF. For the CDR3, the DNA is TGTGCCAGCAGCTTGGGGGACAGGGGTATGAACACTGAAGCTTTCTTT.

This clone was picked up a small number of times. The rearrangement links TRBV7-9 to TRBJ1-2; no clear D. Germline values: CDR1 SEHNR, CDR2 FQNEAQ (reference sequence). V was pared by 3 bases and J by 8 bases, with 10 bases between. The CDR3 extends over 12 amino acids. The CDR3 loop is CASSFEKGGYTF. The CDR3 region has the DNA TGTGCCAGCAGCTTCGAAAAGGGCGGCTACACCTTC.

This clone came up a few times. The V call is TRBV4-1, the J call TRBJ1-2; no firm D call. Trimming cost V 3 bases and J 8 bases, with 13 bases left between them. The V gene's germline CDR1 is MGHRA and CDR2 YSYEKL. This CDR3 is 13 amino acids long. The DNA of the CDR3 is TGCGCCAGCAGCCAGGAAGCGGGTTCCGGCTACACCTTC. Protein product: CASSQEAGSGYTF.

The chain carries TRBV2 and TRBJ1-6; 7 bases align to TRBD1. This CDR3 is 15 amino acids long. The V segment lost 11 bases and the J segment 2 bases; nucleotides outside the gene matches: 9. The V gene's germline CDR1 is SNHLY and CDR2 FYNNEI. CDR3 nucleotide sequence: TGTGCCGAGAGGGGGCGCAGGACCTATAATTCACCCCTCCACTTT. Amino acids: CAERGRRTYNSPLHF.

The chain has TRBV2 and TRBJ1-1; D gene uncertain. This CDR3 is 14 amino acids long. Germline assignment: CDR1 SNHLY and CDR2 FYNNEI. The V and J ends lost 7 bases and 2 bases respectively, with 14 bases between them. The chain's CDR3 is CASKNGGYNTEAFF. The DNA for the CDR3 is TGTGCCAGCAAAAATGGCGGTTATAACACTGAAGCTTTCTTT.